This T cell receptor (beta chain) was profiled in a study of Ad26.COV2.S vaccination and SARS-CoV-2 variants. Whole-study context: In the study, Ad26.COV2.S was injected intramuscularly once, or twice 56 days apart. General observations from the study: Spike-specific TCR breadth was greater after Ad26.COV2.S than placebo. Spike-specific responses of CD8+ and CD4+ T cells were reported to display substantial breadth after vaccination.

Described treatment: some 19 received Ad26.COV2.S at low or high dose, single or two shots; about 5 received placebo; per-sample allocation not given. Collection of the samples took place on day 63 after the first injection of vaccine or placebo. Within Boston, the person who donated was an adult of 18-55 years. CDR3 length: 14 amino acids. From germline, CDR1 is SNHLY and CDR2 FYNNEI. Trimming removed 7 bases at V and 4 bases at J, with 14 bases between. The table came from immunoSEQ multiplex PCR; TCRdb's copy has only in-frame clones and leaves some out. The sample consists of around 300,000 clones, 88% of them appearing once. Worth noting for this clone: Its antigen is undetermined.

This chain links TRBV2 with TRBJ1-3, with D uncertain. The TCR was taken from a person aged 18-60 years who received the Ad26.COV2.S COVID-19 vaccine or a placebo. This material consisted of peripheral blood, taken in a trial of Ad26.COV2.S vaccine versus placebo. The CDR3 here is CASTLALAGNTIYF. The CDR3, as DNA: TGTGCCAGCACTCTCGCGCTTGCCGGAAACACCATATATTTT.